This T cell receptor (beta chain) originates from a study of sequential checkpoint blockade in melanoma. The sample's treatment: randomized to nivolumab then ipilimumab (arm A) or the reverse (arm B). There are 17 residues in the CDR3. Germline V gene data show CDR1 as SNHLY and CDR2 as FYNNEI. J was trimmed by 4 bases and V by 7 bases; bases with no gene match: 16. Sequenced by immunoSEQ multiplex PCR; TCRdb stores in-frame clones only, minus some. This repertoire shows tens of thousands of clones, roughly 81% found once; its top ten account for over 20%. The receptor's source is a human donor with melanoma. The source material was CD8+ T cells sorted from blood (inferred from file names), sampled from a patient given nivolumab and ipilimumab in sequence. The chain links TRBV2 to TRBJ2-3, with TRBD1 identical over 8 bases. The CDR3, as DNA: TGTGCCAGCACCTGGGCGGTAGGACAGGGTGACGCAGATACGCAGTATTTT. It specifies CASTWAVGQGDADTQYF.